A single sample is the source of the 10 T cell receptor beta chains below, sequenced in a study of T-cell reconstitution after alpha-beta-depleted transplantation in children. This sample's TCRbeta library carried unique molecular identifier barcodes. TCRdb reanalysed the PCR reads using MiXCR and keeps one entry per CDR3 protein. The table includes around 500,000 distinct CDR3 sequences, more than 20% detected once. The sequences come from PBMCs, mostly from graft donor cells, collected 360 days after TCRalphabeta/CD19-depleted stem cell transplant. The source is a boy in the first two years of life who had a stem cell transplant for acute myeloid leukemia, so the T cells may come from the graft donor.

In its sample, this clonotype was seen once. J is TRBJ2-1 and V is TRBV20-1, with a possible D match to TRBD1 (6 bases). Looked up from germline, CDR1 is DFQATT and CDR2 is SNEGSKA (reference sequence). The CDR3 is 15 residues long. V lost 3 bases, J lost 3 bases, and 15 bases lay in between. The CDR3 loop reads CSASFPRDIYNEQFF. The CDR3 bases are TGCAGTGCTAGTTTCCCTCGGGACATCTACAATGAGCAGTTCTTC.

The sample holds many counts of this clonotype. This chain uses TRBV20-1 with TRBJ2-2; the match to TRBD1 covers 8 bases. The CDR3 runs to 14 residues. The V gene end was trimmed by 5 bases and the J gene end by 5 bases; junction bases not matched to a gene: 7. Germline V lookup: CDR1 DFQATT, CDR2 SNEGSKA (reference sequence). The CDR3: CSASTGEFTGELFF. CDR3 in DNA: TGCAGTGCTTCGACAGGGGAATTTACCGGGGAGCTGTTTTTT.

This sequence joins TRBV5-1 and TRBJ2-1; the D gene is possibly TRBD2 (7 bases). Trimming stripped 5 bases from V and 8 bases from J, with 20 bases between. CDR3 length equals 15 residues. Germline CDR1 is SGHRS and CDR2 is YFSETQ. The CDR3, as DNA: TGCGCCAGCAGACTGGGGGGCGGGGGTGGCGATGAGCAGTTCTTC. The encoded protein is CASRLGGGGGDEQFF.

This clonotype was observed at least ten times. V and J are TRBV6-6 and TRBJ2-5; weak D call: TRBD1 (6 bases). Between the trimmed V and J ends, which lost 2 bases and 3 bases, there was a span of 7 bases. Germline values: CDR1 MNHNY, CDR2 SVGAGI (reference sequence). CDR3 length: 13 amino acids. The CDR3 sequence: CASSYHREETQYF. CDR3 in DNA: TGTGCCAGCAGTTACCACAGGGAAGAGACCCAGTACTTC.

In its sample, this clonotype was seen many times. V usage is TRBV11-2 and J usage is TRBJ1-1; D call uncertain. Deletions cut 1 base from V and 8 bases from J, with 17 bases between. CDR1 is SGHAT and CDR2 is FQNNGV in the germline V gene. The CDR3 consists of 15 residues. The CDR3 DNA sequence: TGTGCCAGCAGCTTAGCCCTTATAGGGTCGGGCGAAGCTTTCTTT. This sequence encodes CASSLALIGSGEAFF.

The chain is built from TRBV20-1 and TRBJ1-3, with a possible D match to TRBD1 (6 bases). CDR1 and CDR2 (germline): DFQATT, SNEGSKA (reference sequence). This CDR3 has 12 residues. Trimming left V 5 bases short and J 4 bases short, with 9 bases between. The CDR3 protein is CSADRSGNTIYF. CDR3 sequence (DNA): TGCAGTGCTGACAGGTCGGGAAACACCATATATTTT.

This clonotype was seen at least ten times. This chain joins TRBV28 and TRBJ2-1, with TRBD2 matching 7 bases. The junction had 6 bases not matched to a gene; V was cut back by 5 bases and J by 11 bases. CDR1 is MDHEN, CDR2 SYDVKM, per germline. The CDR3 covers 12 residues. CDR3 sequence: CASSHSSGQQFF. The CDR3 nucleotides are TGTGCCAGCAGTCATTCTAGCGGCCAGCAGTTCTTC.

The rearrangement uses TRBV15 and TRBJ2-7; the D gene is possibly TRBD2 (7 bases). The CDR3 sequence is 14 residues long. The V end lost 8 bases, the J end lost 5 bases, and 19 bases lay between the germline ends. CDR1 is LNHNV, CDR2 YYDKDF, per germline (reference sequence). CDR3 DNA sequence: TGTGCCACCCGCCGGGGAGGGACAATGGACGAGCAGTACTTC. Translated: CATRRGGTMDEQYF.

This clonotype was seen only a few times. This rearrangement joins TRBV20-1 to TRBJ1-6, with unresolved D. Trimming left V 3 bases short and J 5 bases short, with 17 bases between. The CDR3 extends over 16 amino acids. The germline gives CDR1 DFQATT, CDR2 SNEGSKA (reference sequence). The CDR3 is CSASDAGLANNSPLHF. The DNA for the CDR3 is TGCAGTGCTAGTGACGCCGGGTTGGCCAATAATTCACCCCTCCACTTT.

The chain links TRBV20-1 to TRBJ2-5; 7 nucleotides line up with TRBD1. V was clipped by 6 bases and J by 7 bases; unmatched bases: 5. Germline CDR1 DFQATT, CDR2 SNEGSKA (reference sequence). The CDR3 loop spans 11 amino acids. CDR3 coding DNA: TGCAGTGCCCCCGACAGGGCGACCCAGTACTTC. This sequence encodes CSAPDRATQYF.